The sequence of this T cell receptor beta chain was determined in a study of CD8+CD57+ T cells in acquired aplastic anemia. Study context: The study obtained an average of 3.2 ug of DNA from sorted CD4+ and CD8+ cells. Findings of the study overall: CD8+ Simpson's diversity showed no significant patient-control difference.

Remarks on this clonotype: What it recognizes is unknown.

For CDR3 and TCR beta VDJ profiling, genomic DNA was the template used. In TCRdb, the reads were re-called with MiXCR into one record per CDR3 protein. The profile shows 200,000 to 250,000 distinct CDR3 sequences, roughly 35% of them singletons. V was trimmed by 0 bases and J by 8 bases, leaving 7 bases between them. Looked up from germline, CDR1 is LNHNV and CDR2 is YYDKDF (reference sequence). This CDR3 has 12 residues. This rearrangement joins TRBV15 to TRBJ1-2, with D unclear. This receptor was identified in a human donor in good health, serving as a control. The sample taken for sequencing was sorted CD4+, CD8+, or CD8+CD57+ T cells (not recorded which) from PBMCs. DNA of the CDR3: TGTGCCACCAGCAGAGATGGTGGGGGCTACACCTTC. It codes for CATSRDGGGYTF.